This passage covers 26 T cell receptor beta chains from one sample sequenced in a study of shared clonotypes between healthy human individuals. Clones were read by immunoSEQ multiplex PCR, and TCRdb kept only the in-frame ones, dropping some. The sample has approximately 1.5 million clones; approximately 98% are singletons. The specimen sequenced was naive CD4+ T cells sorted from blood. The subset here: CD45RA+ positively selected. The receptor set was obtained from a man younger than 45 in good health.

This clone has a single count. The rearrangement uses TRBV9 and TRBJ1-2, with 9 bases fitting TRBD1. Germline V gene sequence: CDR1 SGDLS, CDR2 YYNGEE. The CDR3 runs to 15 residues. The J segment lost 8 bases and the V segment lost 0 bases, leaving 8 bases of the junction unmatched. CDR3 sequence reads: CASSVGDRAPPGYTF. The CDR3 DNA is TGTGCCAGCAGCGTAGGGGACAGGGCCCCCCCCGGCTACACCTTC.

The V and J genes are TRBV7-9 and TRBJ2-5; 8 bases agree with TRBD2. CDR1 is SEHNR, CDR2 FQNEAQ, per germline (reference sequence). The trim removed 3 bases at V and 5 bases at J, leaving 5 bases unmatched. This CDR3 spans 14 amino acids. The CDR3 sequence: CASSFSPSGETQYF. The CDR3 nucleotides read TGTGCCAGCAGCTTCTCGCCTAGCGGGGAGACCCAGTACTTC.

This chain uses TRBV5-8 with TRBJ2-7, with 9 bases identical to TRBD1. The CDR3 runs 15 residues. The J segment lost 5 bases and the V segment lost 4 bases, leaving 10 bases of the junction unmatched. Germline V gene data show CDR1 as SGHTS and CDR2 as YDEGEE. The CDR3 nucleotides are TGTGCCAGCAGCCGCTGGAGGACAGGGGCTAACGAGCAGTACTTC. Protein sequence: CASSRWRTGANEQYF.

This clone was seen once. This rearrangement joins TRBV6-1 to TRBJ2-3; 13 bases agree with TRBD2. The CDR3 totals 16 residues. Germline V lookup: CDR1 MNHNS, CDR2 SASEGT. The junction had 5 bases not matched to a gene; V was cut back by 4 bases and J by 4 bases. The DNA of the CDR3 is TGTGCCAGCAGTGTGGGACTAGCGGGAAGGGCAGATACGCAGTATTTT. Encoded protein: CASSVGLAGRADTQYF.

The chain joins TRBV11-2 to TRBJ2-1, with D tentatively TRBD1 (6 bases). V was pared by 1 base and J by 10 bases, with 8 bases between. Germline V gene sequence: CDR1 SGHAT, CDR2 FQNNGV. This CDR3 spans 12 amino acids. The CDR3 region is CASSLGGTEQFF. The CDR3 coding sequence is TGTGCCAGCAGCTTAGGGGGGACAGAGCAGTTCTTC.

The chain employs TRBV11-2 and TRBJ2-5; 7 bases are shared with TRBD1. Trimming cost V 2 bases and J 4 bases; bases outside gene matches: 7. The CDR3 loop spans 15 amino acids. Germline-derived CDR1 and CDR2 are SGHAT and FQNNGV. In DNA form, the CDR3 reads TGTGCCAGCAGCTTAAGGCCAGGGGGACGAGAGACCCAGTACTTC. Translation gives CASSLRPGGRETQYF.

The CDR3 protein is CASSLVNNEQFF. In DNA form, the CDR3 reads TGTGCCAGCAGCTTAGTAAACAATGAGCAGTTCTTC. The chain links TRBV13 to TRBJ2-1; D remains unclear. The CDR3 totals 12 residues. The V gene lost 1 base and the J gene lost 5 bases, with 3 bases spanning the gap. Germline V gene data show CDR1 as PRHDT and CDR2 as FYEKMQ (reference sequence).

Details on this clone: This sample also contains other DNA sequences that code for the same CDR3. This chain links TRBV7-2 with TRBJ2-1; TRBD2 matches at 7 bases. This CDR3 comprises 15 residues. The germline CDR1 and CDR2 sequences are SGHTA and FQGNSA. V shed 3 bases, J shed 0 bases, and the junction held 2 bases outside the gene matches. The CDR3 DNA reads TGTGCCAGCAGCTTTGGCGGGAGCTCCTACAATGAGCAGTTCTTC. As protein: CASSFGGSSYNEQFF.

The chain employs TRBV5-4 and TRBJ1-2, with TRBD1 matching over 8 bases. V trimming: 4 bases; J trimming: 2 bases; junction bases outside the gene matches: 7. This CDR3 is 15 amino acids long. CDR1 is SGHNT and CDR2 is YYREEE in the germline V gene (reference sequence). The CDR3 loop reads CASSPGQGVNYGYTF. As DNA, the CDR3 is TGTGCCAGCAGCCCCGGACAGGGAGTGAACTATGGCTACACCTTC. The complete variable domain, with remaining parts taken from reference TRBV5-4 and TRBJ1-2, reads ETGVTQSPTHLIKTRGQQVTLRCSSQSGHNTVSWYQQALGQGPQFIFQYYREEENGRGNFPPRFSGLQFPNYSSELNVNALELDDSALYLCASSPGQGVNYGYTFGSGTRLTVV.

The chain has TRBV18 and TRBJ2-7, with TRBD1 matching over 7 bases. The CDR3 covers 14 residues. Germline V gives CDR1 KGHSH, CDR2 LQKENI. Germline trimming cut 6 bases from V and 2 bases from J; bases unmatched to any gene: 7. The CDR3, as DNA: TGTGCCAGCTCCCCGATGACAGGGACCTACGAGCAGTACTTC. Translation gives CASSPMTGTYEQYF.

The chain uses TRBV10-3 and TRBJ1-1; no reliable D call. Germline CDR1 reads ENHRY; CDR2 reads SYGVKD. With 6 bases removed from V and 1 base from J, the gap between germline ends came to 18 bases. The CDR3 runs to 16 residues. The CDR3: CAIRTETLRGNTEAFF. DNA for the CDR3: TGTGCCATCAGAACAGAAACCTTGCGAGGGAACACTGAAGCTTTCTTT.

The CDR3 nucleotides read TGTGCCAGCAGCTCCCACCTTTGGACCTACGAGCAGTACTTC. Translation gives CASSSHLWTYEQYF. V gene TRBV28 combines with J gene TRBJ2-7; unclear D gene. In germline, CDR1 is MDHEN, CDR2 SYDVKM. The CDR3 is 14 amino acids. V gave up 6 bases and J gave up 2 bases, with 14 bases separating them.

Worth noting for this clone: Other DNA sequences in this sample translate to the same CDR3. The chain recombines TRBV7-2 with TRBJ2-7; 9 nucleotides align to TRBD1. V shed 5 bases and J 3 bases; nucleotides not matched to a gene: 5. Germline CDR1 and CDR2: SGHTA and FQGNSA. The CDR3 consists of 14 residues. CDR3 nucleotide sequence: TGTGCCAGCAGCCTACGGACAGGGGACTACGAGCAGTACTTC. It translates to CASSLRTGDYEQYF.

V gene TRBV11-2 combines with J gene TRBJ2-1; 8 nucleotides line up with TRBD2. Trimming at V came to 5 bases and at J to 1 base, leaving 7 bases not matched to a gene. CDR1 SGHAT and CDR2 FQNNGV come from the germline V gene. This CDR3 contains 16 residues. The CDR3: CASSTSSGSSYNEQFF. Written as DNA, the CDR3 is TGTGCCAGCAGCACCTCAAGCGGGAGTTCCTACAATGAGCAGTTCTTC.

CDR3 residues: CASSARGVHYYEQYF. CDR3 bases: TGTGCCAGCAGTGCCCGGGGAGTCCACTACTACGAGCAGTACTTC. The gene calls are TRBV28 and TRBJ2-7; a weak D match, TRBD2 (5 bases). Germline CDR1 is MDHEN and CDR2 is SYDVKM. V was trimmed by 5 bases and J by 3 bases, leaving 17 bases between them. CDR3 size: 15 residues.

V and J are TRBV6-6 and TRBJ2-1; D is possibly TRBD1 (6 bases). The germline gives CDR1 MNHNY, CDR2 SVGAGI (reference sequence). This CDR3 has 13 residues. V was pared by 2 bases and J by 9 bases, with 11 bases between. The DNA of the CDR3 is TGTGCCAGCAGTTACCCCGGACAGTCTGAGCAGTTCTTC. Amino acid sequence: CASSYPGQSEQFF.

The V call is TRBV28, the J call TRBJ2-7; D is possibly TRBD2 (5 bases). The CDR3 extends over 15 amino acids. Germline V gene data show CDR1 as MDHEN and CDR2 as SYDVKM. Trimming took off 2 bases at V and 3 bases at J, with 14 bases between the two ends. The CDR3 spells CASSLAGGLGYEQYF. CDR3 coding DNA: TGTGCCAGCAGTTTAGCGGGCGGTCTAGGCTACGAGCAGTACTTC.

The V call is TRBV6-1, the J call TRBJ1-2, with D perhaps matching TRBD1 (5 bases). The V and J ends lost 2 bases and 4 bases respectively, with 8 bases between them. The CDR3 loop spans 13 amino acids. Germline V gene sequence: CDR1 MNHNS, CDR2 SASEGT. The CDR3 here is CASSEQGVYGYTF. The DNA of the CDR3 is TGTGCCAGCAGTGAACAAGGGGTCTATGGCTACACCTTC.

The J gene is TRBJ1-5, the V gene TRBV6-5, with D unresolved. The CDR3 sequence is 11 residues long. Germline V lookup: CDR1 MNHEY, CDR2 SVGAGI. The V gene lost 7 bases and the J gene lost 9 bases, with 10 bases spanning the gap. CDR3 protein: CASTPFWPQHF. In DNA form, the CDR3 reads TGTGCCAGCACCCCATTTTGGCCCCAGCATTTT.

The genes are TRBV19 and TRBJ1-3; TRBD1 aligns across 9 bases. V was pared by 6 bases and J by 3 bases, with 3 bases of the junction left unmatched. CDR3 length: 14 amino acids. Germline V gives CDR1 LNHDA, CDR2 SQIVND (reference sequence). In DNA form, the CDR3 reads TGTGCCAGTAGACCGGGACAGGGTGGAAACACCATATATTTT. As protein: CASRPGQGGNTIYF.

Comments on this clone: Distinct nucleotide sequences in the sample also encode this CDR3. The J gene is TRBJ1-5, the V gene TRBV4-1; D is undetermined. The germline CDR1 and CDR2 sequences are MGHRA and YSYEKL. The V end was cut by 1 base, the J end by 2 bases, with 3 bases between. The CDR3 sequence is 13 residues long. Written as DNA, the CDR3 is TGCGCCAGCAGCCAAGGCGGCAATCAGCCCCAGCATTTT. Translated, it gives CASSQGGNQPQHF.

V usage is TRBV2 and J usage is TRBJ1-2; D is uncertain. The CDR3 consists of 17 residues. CDR1 is SNHLY, CDR2 FYNNEI, per germline. Trimming removed 3 bases from V and 0 bases from J, with 17 bases in between. The CDR3 DNA sequence: TGTGCCAGCAGTGATCCGGCCACCGGACCCTCTAACTATGGCTACACCTTC. Encoded protein: CASSDPATGPSNYGYTF. The full variable domain, its missing parts supplied by reference TRBV2 and TRBJ1-2, is EPEVTQTPSHQVTQMGQEVILRCVPISNHLYFYWYRQILGQKVEFLVSFYNNEISEKSEIFDDQFSVERPDGSNFTLKIRSTKLEDSAMYFCASSDPATGPSNYGYTFGSGTRLTVV.

This chain links TRBV27 with TRBJ1-1; the D gene is possibly TRBD1 (5 bases). The V gene's germline CDR1 is MNHEY and CDR2 SMNVEV (reference sequence). The CDR3 extends over 13 amino acids. V lost 5 bases and J lost 5, with 12 bases in between. CDR3 coding DNA: TGTGCCAGCAGTACCACCAGGGTTACTGAAGCTTTCTTT. The encoded protein is CASSTTRVTEAFF.

The chain uses TRBV7-3 and TRBJ2-3; D is tentatively TRBD1 or TRBD2 (5 bases each). The CDR3 totals 12 residues. V was clipped by 8 bases and J by 0 bases, with 6 bases between them. Germline-derived CDR1 and CDR2 are SGHTA and FQGTGA. The chain's CDR3 is CASGDSTDTQYF. The DNA for the CDR3 is TGTGCCAGCGGGGACAGCACAGATACGCAGTATTTT.

This chain connects TRBV6-1 to TRBJ2-1, with D possibly being TRBD2 (6 bases). The germline V gene encodes CDR1 MNHNS and CDR2 SASEGT. V dropped 3 bases and J dropped 5 bases, with 11 bases sitting between them. The CDR3 totals 14 residues. The CDR3, as DNA: TGTGCCAGCAGTGAGGAGTGGGAGGACAATGAGCAGTTCTTC. It translates to CASSEEWEDNEQFF.

As for this clone: This specimen includes other DNA sequences encoding the same CDR3. V usage is TRBV5-1 and J usage is TRBJ2-5, with D unresolved. Germline CDR1 is SGHRS and CDR2 is YFSETQ. This CDR3 region has 13 residues. V lost 0 bases, J lost 1 base, and 4 bases lay in between. This CDR3 is CASSLASQETQYF. The CDR3, as DNA: TGCGCCAGCAGCTTGGCCTCCCAAGAGACCCAGTACTTC.